One and the same sample provided the 26 T cell receptor beta chains below, sequenced in a study of T cells in Graves' hyperthyroidism and ophthalmopathy. Template material for amplifying TCR beta CDR3 regions consisted of RNA transcripts. TCR CDR3 underwent first-round RT-PCR with the HTBI primer set. TCRdb reprocessed the multiplex PCR reads via MiXCR and lists one record per CDR3 protein. Of approximately 330,000 distinct CDR3 sequences in the sample, 15% to 20% were seen once. Sequences were obtained from blood. The source is a woman aged 45-60 years with Graves' hyperthyroidism.

This clonotype was counted at least ten times. J is TRBJ2-6 and V is TRBV2; either TRBD1 or TRBD2 may supply D (5 bases each). The CDR3 contains 16 residues. Germline lookup yields CDR1 SNHLY and CDR2 FYNNEI. Trimming removed 5 bases at V and 0 bases at J, with 11 bases between. The CDR3 nucleotides are TGTGCCAGCAGTTGGGACGGCCGCTCTGGGGCCAACGTCCTGACTTTC. Translation gives CASSWDGRSGANVLTF.

This clonotype has a single count. This chain uses TRBV28 with TRBJ1-6, with a weak D call TRBD1 (6 bases). The CDR3 has 15 residues. The ends were cut back, 2 bases at V and 5 bases at J, with 10 bases in the middle. Germline V CDR1 and CDR2: MDHEN, SYDVKM. CDR3 in DNA: TGTGCCAGCAGTTTAGCACAGGGCCATAATTCACCCCTCCACTTT. This translates into CASSLAQGHNSPLHF.

The V call is TRBV9, the J call TRBJ2-3; D gene ambiguous. The germline gives CDR1 SGDLS, CDR2 YYNGEE. V dropped 3 bases and J dropped 2 bases, with 16 bases sitting between them. The length of the CDR3 is 16 residues. The CDR3 region is CASSDDGQAPTDTQYF. CDR3 DNA sequence: TGTGCCAGCAGCGATGATGGGCAGGCACCCACAGATACGCAGTATTTT.

The chain has TRBV12-3 or TRBV12-4 and TRBJ2-1; 11 nucleotides match TRBD2. CDR3 length equals 15 residues. The ends lost 8 bases at V and 6 bases at J; junction bases unmatched: 9. CDR3 DNA sequence: TGTGCCAGCGCTCTCCTAGCGGGGGGTAGCAATGAGCAGTTCTTC. It translates to CASALLAGGSNEQFF.

V is TRBV7-9 and J is TRBJ1-2; D might be TRBD1 (5 bases). Trimming shortened V by 4 bases and J by 4 bases, and 13 bases separated the two germline ends. The CDR3 totals 14 residues. CDR1 is SEHNR and CDR2 is FQNEAQ in the germline V gene (reference sequence). CDR3 sequence reads: CASSSSVGTYGYTF. The CDR3 bases are TGTGCCAGCAGCTCCTCGGTGGGGACCTATGGCTACACCTTC.

V and J are TRBV28 and TRBJ2-5, with TRBD2 matching over 9 bases. The CDR3 is made up of 15 amino acids. V lost 7 bases and J lost 1; bases outside the gene matches: 7. Germline CDR1 MDHEN, CDR2 SYDVKM. The CDR3 nucleotides are TGTGCCAGCACAACTCTAGCGGGGACCCAAGAGACCCAGTACTTC. Protein sequence: CASTTLAGTQETQYF.

V gene TRBV29-1 combines with J gene TRBJ2-7; the D call may be TRBD1 or TRBD2 (5 bases each). The CDR3 runs to 12 residues. V lost 6 bases and J lost 4, with 13 bases in between. Germline CDR1 SQVTM, CDR2 ANQGSEA. In DNA form, the CDR3 reads TGCAGCGTCTGGGGGTTGGGGTACGAGCAGTACTTC. Its protein product is CSVWGLGYEQYF.

This clonotype was observed many times. The rearrangement links TRBV28 to TRBJ2-7; tentatively, D is TRBD2 (6 bases). Trimming removed 0 bases at V and 3 bases at J, with 24 bases between. This CDR3 has 19 amino acids. Looked up from germline, CDR1 is MDHEN and CDR2 is SYDVKM. This CDR3 reads CASSLWTLAHGGEGYEQYF. Here the CDR3 DNA reads TGTGCCAGCAGTTTATGGACCCTAGCCCACGGAGGGGAAGGCTACGAGCAGTACTTC.

The table lists this clonotype with a few counts. The chain employs TRBV5-1 and TRBJ1-2, with D tentatively TRBD1 (5 bases). Germline CDR1 and CDR2: SGHRS and YFSETQ. Trimming cost V 0 bases and J 0 bases, with 9 bases left between them. The length of the CDR3 is 15 residues. CDR3 coding DNA: TGCGCCAGCAGCTTGGACAGGAAGCCTAACTATGGCTACACCTTC. It specifies CASSLDRKPNYGYTF.

This clonotype appeared many times. The CDR3 here is CASKDRDSGGYTF. The CDR3 bases are TGTGCCAGCAAAGACAGGGACTCTGGGGGCTACACCTTC. The chain couples TRBV7-2 to TRBJ1-2; TRBD1 aligns across 7 bases. Germline-derived CDR1 and CDR2 are SGHTA and FQGNSA. The V gene end was trimmed by 7 bases and the J gene end by 8 bases; junction bases not matched to a gene: 10. The CDR3 has 13 amino acids. The full variable domain, with the rest looked up from reference TRBV7-2 and TRBJ1-2, is GAGVSQSPSNKVTEKGKDVELRCDPISGHTALYWYRQSLGQGLEFLIYFQGNSAPDKSGLPSDRFSAERTGGSVSTLTIQRTQQEDSAVYLCASKDRDSGGYTFGSGTRLTVV.

This clonotype showed up just a few times. The chain has TRBV11-2 and TRBJ2-1; D is uncertain. Trimming removed 0 bases at V and 7 bases at J, with 10 bases between. The CDR3 extends over 14 amino acids. CDR1 is SGHAT and CDR2 is FQNNGV in the germline V gene. This chain's CDR3 is CASSLERFLNEQFF. CDR3 bases: TGTGCCAGCAGCTTAGAACGGTTTTTGAATGAGCAGTTCTTC.

The DNA for the CDR3 is TGTGCCAGCAGTGAAGAGGAGGGTGCAGATACGCAGTATTTT. Translating it yields CASSEEEGADTQYF. The chain employs TRBV6-1 and TRBJ2-3; TRBD2 is a possible D gene (6 bases). Between the trimmed V and J ends, which lost 1 base and 4 bases, there was a span of 9 bases. This CDR3 is built from 14 residues. The germline V gene encodes CDR1 MNHNS and CDR2 SASEGT.

The chain recombines TRBV5-1 with TRBJ1-2; 7 nucleotides match TRBD1. Germline CDR1 is SGHRS and CDR2 is YFSETQ. V dropped 2 bases and J dropped 3; count of bases not matched to a gene: 10. The CDR3 totals 16 residues. CDR3 loop: CASSLDSGTADYGYTF. The CDR3 DNA sequence: TGCGCCAGCAGCTTAGATTCCGGGACAGCTGACTATGGCTACACCTTC.

The sample holds many counts of this clonotype. This chain connects TRBV27 to TRBJ2-3; 9 bases are a match to TRBD1. Unmatched junction bases numbered 5, after V lost 3 bases and J lost 7 bases. Germline assignment: CDR1 MNHEY and CDR2 SMNVEV (reference sequence). The CDR3 runs to 14 residues. The CDR3 nucleotides are TGTGCCAGCAGTTTGGGGACAGGGAGAAATACGCAGTATTTT. Its protein product is CASSLGTGRNTQYF.

Many counts were recorded for this clonotype. This rearrangement joins TRBV20-1 to TRBJ2-5, with 8 bases fitting TRBD2. Germline V gene sequence: CDR1 DFQATT, CDR2 SNEGSKA (reference sequence). This CDR3 has 17 amino acids. The V segment lost 2 bases and the J segment 2 bases; nucleotides outside the gene matches: 13. The CDR3 sequence is CSARITGGKEGQETQYF. The CDR3 nucleotides are TGCAGTGCTAGAATCACGGGGGGGAAAGAGGGGCAAGAGACCCAGTACTTC.

This clonotype has at least ten counts. J is TRBJ2-3 and V is TRBV27; TRBD2 matches 8 bases. The germline CDR1 and CDR2 sequences are MNHEY and SMNVEV (reference sequence). The CDR3 sequence is 16 residues long. The J segment lost 2 bases and the V segment lost 5 bases, leaving 9 bases of the junction unmatched. The CDR3 coding sequence is TGTGCCAGCAGTCCTCTCTCGCGGGGGGCCACAGATACGCAGTATTTT. Residues: CASSPLSRGATDTQYF.

This clonotype was recorded many times. The chain combines TRBV20-1 with TRBJ2-5; D not certain. The germline V and J ends were trimmed by 0 bases and 5 bases, with 16 bases remaining between them. The CDR3 extends over 15 amino acids. Per germline, CDR1 DFQATT and CDR2 SNEGSKA (reference sequence). The CDR3 is CSARDTVRPSETQYF. The CDR3 DNA reads TGCAGTGCTAGAGATACGGTACGACCCTCGGAGACCCAGTACTTC.

This clonotype was seen many times. V usage is TRBV12-3 or TRBV12-4 and J usage is TRBJ2-3, with 9 bases matching TRBD2. CDR3 size: 15 residues. J was trimmed by 0 bases and V by 7 bases; bases with no gene match: 5. The CDR3 loop reads CASTQLAGSTDTQYF. CDR3 sequence (DNA): TGTGCCAGCACCCAACTAGCGGGCAGCACAGATACGCAGTATTTT.

This clonotype has just a few counts. The J gene is TRBJ2-7, the V gene TRBV18; a possible D gene is TRBD2 (5 bases). Germline V gene lookup returns CDR1 KGHSH and CDR2 LQKENI. V was pared by 3 bases and J by 6 bases, with 9 bases between. The CDR3 covers 12 residues. CDR3 sequence: CASSPSEAEQYF. The CDR3 DNA sequence: TGTGCCAGCTCACCGTCGGAGGCCGAGCAGTACTTC.

This clonotype was counted a single time. The rearrangement links TRBV15 to TRBJ2-5; possibly TRBD1 or TRBD2 for D (6 bases each). The CDR3 totals 15 residues. Per the germline V gene, CDR1 is LNHNV and CDR2 is YYDKDF (reference sequence). Trimming stripped 3 bases from V and 5 bases from J, with 16 bases between. CDR3 residues: CATSRRDIRGETQYF. The CDR3 DNA reads as TGTGCCACCAGCAGGAGGGACATTCGGGGGGAGACCCAGTACTTC.

This clonotype was detected only a few times. This rearrangement joins TRBV20-1 to TRBJ2-5; 9 bases match TRBD1. V lost 3 bases to trimming and J lost 5 bases; unmatched junction nucleotides: 4. The CDR3 covers 13 residues. CDR1 is DFQATT and CDR2 is SNEGSKA in the germline V gene (reference sequence). The CDR3 reads CSASTGGGETQYF. In DNA, the CDR3 is TGCAGTGCTAGCACAGGGGGCGGGGAGACCCAGTACTTC.

This clonotype was recorded at least ten times. This chain uses TRBV5-1 with TRBJ2-5, with D maybe TRBD1 (6 bases). Germline CDR1 and CDR2: SGHRS and YFSETQ. The V gene lost 4 bases and the J gene lost 3 bases, with 13 bases spanning the gap. The CDR3 is 14 amino acids. CDR3 amino acids: CASSATGREETQYF. DNA of the CDR3: TGCGCCAGCAGCGCTACAGGGCGCGAAGAGACCCAGTACTTC.

This chain links TRBV19 with TRBJ2-7; 7 nucleotides align to TRBD1. The CDR3 covers 13 residues. The trim removed 6 bases at V and 8 bases at J, leaving 10 bases unmatched. Germline lookup yields CDR1 LNHDA and CDR2 SQIVND (reference sequence). CDR3 loop: CASRNFGTAKQYV. CDR3 DNA sequence: TGTGCCAGTAGAAATTTCGGGACAGCAAAGCAGTACGTC.

The V call is TRBV20-1, the J call TRBJ1-5; 10 bases are a match to TRBD1. The CDR3 has 12 residues. Germline V gene lookup returns CDR1 DFQATT and CDR2 SNEGSKA (reference sequence). V trimming: 8 bases; J trimming: 5 bases; junction bases outside the gene matches: 3. The DNA of the CDR3 is TGCAGTTCGGGGACAGGGGATCAGCCCCAGCATTTT. It codes for CSSGTGDQPQHF.

V and J are TRBV11-2 and TRBJ2-7, with TRBD2 matching 7 bases. The CDR3 is made up of 14 amino acids. With V trimmed by 3 bases and J by 5 bases, 7 bases remained unmatched. CDR1 SGHAT and CDR2 FQNNGV come from the germline V gene. CDR3 sequence (DNA): TGTGCCAGCAGCTTTCTGGGGAGGGGCCACGAGCAGTACGTC. Translation: CASSFLGRGHEQYV.

The V call is TRBV7-9, the J call TRBJ2-5; 7 bases fit TRBD1. The V gene's germline CDR1 is SEHNR and CDR2 FQNEAQ (reference sequence). The CDR3 has 15 residues. Trimming cost V 0 bases and J 2 bases; bases outside gene matches: 3. The CDR3 reads CASSLAGQTQETQYF. The CDR3 bases are TGTGCCAGCAGCTTAGCGGGACAGACTCAAGAGACCCAGTACTTC.